This T cell receptor beta chain was observed in a study of vaccination and CD4 T cells after COVID-19 (dated by TCRdb to between 2021 and 2022). In terms of the full investigation: The convalescent cohort included six males and four females, with two Hispanic individuals, seven Caucasians, two Asians and one multiracial person. Two doses of either the Pfizer-BioNTech BNT162b2 vaccine (n=8) or the Moderna mRNA-1273 vaccine (n=2) were administered to participants. In 10 COVID-19 convalescent patients and several infection-naive healthy vaccine recipients, the spike-specific CD4+ TCR repertoire before mRNA vaccination was compared with the repertoire after mRNA vaccination. In an earlier paper using these donors, memory CD4+ T cell crossreactivity between SARS-CoV-2 and common cold coronavirus spike proteins was assessed at the TCR clonotype level. In control cultures, a CEFX viral epitope pool was used as positive control, an HIV-1 Nef peptide pool was used as negative control, or no peptide was added. The time from the second vaccine dose to post-vaccine blood sampling had a median of approximately 72 days and ranged from about 14 to 250 days. Overlapping spike peptide pools from SARS-CoV-2 and from the common cold coronaviruses HCoV-NL63, HCoV-OC43 and HCoV-229E were used as culture stimuli. Post-COVID blood samples from convalescent patients were collected a median of around 110 days after diagnosis, with a range of about 35 to 180 days. Here is what the overall study found, with its caveats: In convalescent patients, a median approximately 90% of post-vaccine SARS-CoV-2-reactive clones were detected only after vaccination, suggesting vaccine-specific priming. Of the vaccine-specific clones found in convalescent patients, nearly all (304 of 307) were mono-reactive for SARS-CoV-2 spike instead of being cross-reactive with common cold coronaviruses. An increase in the median number of SARS-CoV-2-reactive clonotypes from 21 after infection to 35 to 40 after vaccination was observed, but the change was not found to be significant. The number of convalescent patients in the study was relatively small, and the study did not examine early timepoints following natural infection.

Library creation used PCR. DNA from cultured CD4+ T cells underwent TCR sequencing with the Oncomine TCR Beta short-read assay at the Johns Hopkins FTIC core. The QIAamp micro DNA kit was used to extract genomic DNA from the cultured CD4+ T cells. Oncomine TCR Beta libraries from cultured CD4+ T cells were pooled with unique dual indexes and sequenced on an Illumina iSeq 100. The authors' pipeline ran thus. Non-productive sequences were filtered out, and CDR3s that did not start with C, did not end with F or W, or were shorter than 7 amino acids were discarded. Antigen-specific clonotypes were identified with the MANAFEST web application by comparing peptide-stimulated wells with reference and other culture wells. To be called positive, a clone needed an FDR below 0.05, an odds ratio above 5, and a productive frequency above 0.1% in at least two of three replicate wells. A clonotype was classed as cross-reactive if the clonotype showed significant expansion both in SARS-CoV-2 spike wells and in at least one common cold coronavirus spike condition. Similarity between CDR3 sequences was evaluated in R version 3.6.1 using Levenshtein distances (stringdist) and unrooted phylogenetic trees (ape). The public reads were reanalyzed by TCRdb: fastp trimming at Q25, MiXCR alignment, in-frame beta chains only. CDR3 protein duplicates are merged, each entry listing the most common genes and DNA. These V and J calls originate from TCRdb's pipeline instead of the authors' own analysis. In this sample the table shows roughly 7,600 distinct CDR3 sequences, about 30% of which occur a single time. Approximately 15% of the sample comes from the top ten.

Per the publication, the treatment or condition label means: approximately 9-day PBMC culture with coronavirus spike peptide pools or control peptides (ViraFEST assay). CD4+ T cells from unexposed donors were collected before the COVID-19 pandemic (2011-2018). The study used the ViraFEST assay, which expanded antigen-specific T cells with peptide pools and then identified expanded clonotypes by TCR sequencing. Each well held 2.2 million or so PBMCs cultured with approximately 9.2 ug/ml peptide pools in IMDM containing around 5.5% human AB serum and roughly 10 IU/ml IL-2. Half of the culture medium was replaced with fresh IL-2-containing medium on days 3 and 7. Once the cells had been in culture for roughly 11 days, the EasySep CD4+ T cell isolation kit was used to isolate CD4+ T cells by negative selection. As far as cell numbers permitted, CD4+ T cells from unexposed donors were tested for reactivity against SARS-CoV-2 S and N as well as four spike pools from common cold coronaviruses. Ficoll-Paque Plus gradient centrifugation was used to isolate PBMCs from whole blood, and the isolated PBMCs were then either used fresh or cryopreserved at -140C. Culture conditions were generally each tested in triplicate wells. The leukapheresis product for the unexposed donors was obtained through commercial purchase.

The germline V gene gives CDR1 as MNHEY and CDR2 as SVGAGI. Here V drops 4 bases and J drops 5 bases, and the junction holds 9 bases not matched to any gene. The CDR3 runs 15 amino acids, cysteine and phenylalanine included. CDR3 DNA is the only sequence kept; it has 45 bases, read in frame from the first base. In regard to this clonotype: Its target antigen remains unknown. Qualities for individual bases were not recorded, and no much larger clone is one base off.

The sequencing input was CD4+ T cells from blood, cultured in vitro. The clonotype comes from a human donor in good health. The chain joins TRBV6-5 to TRBJ1-1, with 8 bases matching TRBD1. The DNA sequence is given as TGTGCCAGCAGTTTAGGAGGACAGGGTGGGACTGAAGCTTTCTTT. The encoded protein is CASSLGGQGGTEAFF.